The 5 T cell receptor beta chains given below trace back to one sample, sequenced in a study of blood T cell repertoires in COVID-19. TCRdb's table, derived via immunoSEQ multiplex PCR, lists solely in-frame clones and lacks some. The table includes some 270,000 clones, approximately 91% detected once. Sequencing input: PBMCs or T cells enriched from blood (not recorded which). All receptors come from a woman aged 40-49 years who had recovered from COVID-19.

The chain has TRBV19 and TRBJ1-6; 8 bases agree with TRBD1. V gave up 6 bases and J gave up 7 bases; unmatched junction bases: 2. CDR1 and CDR2 from the germline V gene are LNHDA and SQIVND (reference sequence). This CDR3 comprises 13 residues. This chain's CDR3 is CASSRDRNSPLHF. In DNA, the CDR3 is TGTGCCAGTAGCCGGGACAGGAATTCACCCCTCCACTTT.

This chain links TRBV5-1 with TRBJ2-7, with 7 nucleotides matching TRBD1. Germline CDR1 reads SGHRS; CDR2 reads YFSETQ. V was clipped by 4 bases and J by 3 bases; unmatched bases: 4. This CDR3 spans 13 amino acids. CDR3 protein: CASSDRQGYEQYF. The CDR3 DNA sequence: TGCGCCAGCAGCGATAGACAGGGCTACGAGCAGTACTTC.

A few counts support this clone. The chain combines TRBV2 with TRBJ1-2; D is unresolved. V lost 2 bases, J lost 2 bases, and 9 bases lay in between. CDR3 length: 14 residues. Germline CDR1 and CDR2: SNHLY and FYNNEI. The CDR3 here is CASSERQTNYGYTF. As DNA, the CDR3 is TGTGCCAGCAGTGAAAGACAAACGAACTATGGCTACACCTTC.

J is TRBJ1-2 and V is TRBV7-9; D may be TRBD1 (5 bases). Germline V gene data show CDR1 as SEHNR and CDR2 as FQNEAQ (reference sequence). This CDR3 has 14 residues. The V gene lost 3 bases and the J gene lost 4 bases, with 12 bases spanning the gap. This CDR3 reads CASSLIVGGYGYTF. In DNA, the CDR3 is TGTGCCAGCAGCTTGATTGTCGGGGGCTATGGCTACACCTTC. Full variable domain (outside the CDR3, taken from reference TRBV7-9 and TRBJ1-2): DTGVSQNPRHKITKRGQNVTFRCDPISEHNRLYWYRQTLGQGPEFLTYFQNEAQLEKSRLLSDRFSAERPKGSFSTLEIQRTEQGDSAMYLCASSLIVGGYGYTFGSGTRLTVV.

In its sample, this clone was seen a few times. The chain carries TRBV11-3 and TRBJ1-3; 10 bases map to TRBD1. Trimming at V came to 5 bases and at J to 0 bases, leaving 4 bases not matched to a gene. This CDR3 comprises 16 residues. Germline CDR1 reads SGHNT; CDR2 reads YENEEA. CDR3 protein: CASSEGQGGSGNTIYF. The CDR3 DNA reads TGTGCCAGCAGCGAAGGACAGGGGGGCTCTGGAAACACCATATATTTT.